A single sample is the source of the 25 T cell receptor beta chains below, sequenced in a study of blood T cell repertoires in COVID-19. Libraries were prepared by immunoSEQ multiplex PCR; TCRdb keeps only in-frame clonotypes and omits some of them. The sample yields approximately 92,000 clones, around 81% seen once. Material for sequencing was peripheral blood. The receptors derive from a man aged 45-65 years who had recovered from COVID-19.

The V call is TRBV6-5, the J call TRBJ1-1; D call uncertain. The germline gives CDR1 MNHEY, CDR2 SVGAGI. V was cut by 7 bases and J by 3 bases, with 12 bases left in between. This CDR3 contains 13 residues. CDR3 DNA sequence: TGTGCCAGCAAGTCCGGACTTGACACTGAAGCTTTCTTT. This gives the protein CASKSGLDTEAFF.

This clone was seen a few times. The gene calls are TRBV5-5 and TRBJ2-1; tentative D call: TRBD2 (6 bases). The CDR3 loop spans 16 amino acids. Germline V gene sequence: CDR1 SGHKS, CDR2 YYEKEE (reference sequence). Trimming took off 6 bases at V and 0 bases at J, with 16 bases between the two ends. This chain's CDR3 is CASKTTGGSSYNEQFF. The CDR3 DNA sequence: TGTGCCAGCAAGACCACCGGGGGTAGCTCCTACAATGAGCAGTTCTTC.

The rearrangement links TRBV5-1 to TRBJ2-1, with D maybe TRBD1 (6 bases). There are 14 residues in the CDR3. The germline gives CDR1 SGHRS, CDR2 YFSETQ. The V end was cut by 5 bases, the J end by 4 bases, with 13 bases between. This CDR3 is CASRSTGQYNEQFF. The CDR3, as DNA: TGCGCCAGCAGATCGACAGGACAATACAATGAGCAGTTCTTC.

The chain recombines TRBV28 with TRBJ2-7, with TRBD1 identical over 7 bases. The CDR3 length is 12 residues. J was trimmed by 2 bases and V by 8 bases; bases with no gene match: 3. Germline lookup yields CDR1 MDHEN and CDR2 SYDVKM. The CDR3 DNA follows: TGTGCCAGCCGACAGGGAACCTACGAGCAGTACTTC. This gives the protein CASRQGTYEQYF.

The table lists this clone with a few counts. The chain couples TRBV6-2 or TRBV6-3 to TRBJ1-5; no definite D call. Germline V CDR1 and CDR2: MNHEY, SVGEGT. V lost 5 bases, J lost 0 bases, and 14 bases lay in between. There are 16 residues in the CDR3. The CDR3 coding sequence is TGTGCCAGCAGTCGCCGAACAGTCCATAGCAATCAGCCCCAGCATTTT. It codes for CASSRRTVHSNQPQHF.

The chain's CDR3 is CAISEPGVLYEQYF. CDR3 nucleotides: TGTGCCATCAGTGAGCCAGGGGTCCTCTACGAGCAGTACTTC. This chain uses TRBV10-3 with TRBJ2-7, with D possibly matching TRBD1 (6 bases). V was pared by 2 bases and J by 3 bases, with 11 bases between. CDR1 and CDR2 (germline): ENHRY, SYGVKD. This CDR3 is built from 14 residues.

With regard to this clone: This same CDR3 is encoded by further DNA sequences in the sample. This chain connects TRBV10-3 to TRBJ2-7; D gene ambiguous. CDR1 and CDR2 from the germline V gene are ENHRY and SYGVKD. Trimming removed 0 bases from V and 4 bases from J, with 4 bases in between. The CDR3 totals 12 residues. CDR3 coding DNA: TGTGCCATCAGTGAGTCGGCTTACGAGCAGTACTTC. Its translation: CAISESAYEQYF.

The V and J genes are TRBV7-3 and TRBJ1-1; maybe TRBD1 (5 bases). The CDR3 extends over 14 amino acids. In germline, CDR1 is SGHTA, CDR2 FQGTGA. The V end lost 5 bases, the J end lost 4 bases, and 14 bases lay between the germline ends. CDR3 sequence: CASSVHGRATEAFF. The CDR3, as DNA: TGTGCCAGCAGCGTACATGGCAGGGCCACTGAAGCTTTCTTT.

The DNA of the CDR3 is TGCGCCAGCAGCTTGGACAGCATCTACGAGCAGTACTTC. Translating it yields CASSLDSIYEQYF. This sequence joins TRBV5-1 and TRBJ2-7; D remains ambiguous. Between the trimmed V and J ends, which lost 0 bases and 3 bases, there was a span of 7 bases. Per germline, CDR1 SGHRS and CDR2 YFSETQ. The CDR3 is 13 residues long.

The chain carries TRBV7-2 and TRBJ2-5, with 10 bases matching TRBD2. The CDR3 spans 17 residues. J lost 1 base, V lost 1 base, and 6 bases had no gene match. Germline loops: CDR1 SGHTA, CDR2 FQGNSA. CDR3 region: CASSLGASGGFQETQYF. In DNA, the CDR3 is TGTGCCAGCAGCTTAGGGGCTAGCGGGGGCTTCCAAGAGACCCAGTACTTC.

This chain uses TRBV12-3 or TRBV12-4 with TRBJ2-1; D call uncertain. V was cut by 5 bases and J by 7 bases, with 9 bases left in between. The CDR3 length is 12 residues. CDR3: CASSPQKNEQFF. CDR3 nucleotides: TGTGCCAGCAGTCCCCAGAAAAATGAGCAGTTCTTC.

The chain carries TRBV11-3 and TRBJ2-7; the D is unclear. Germline V gives CDR1 SGHNT, CDR2 YENEEA. V lost 6 bases to trimming and J lost 3 bases, with 9 bases between them. This CDR3 has 12 amino acids. CDR3 DNA sequence: TGTGCCAGCAGTTCCTCGGGCTACGAGCAGTACTTC. This codes for CASSSSGYEQYF. Based on the CDR3 plus reference TRBV11-3 and TRBJ2-7, the full variable domain is EAGVVQSPRYKIIEKKQPVAFWCNPISGHNTLYWYLQNLGQGPELLIRYENEEAVDDSQLPKDRFSAERLKGVDSTLKIQPAELGDSAVYLCASSSSGYEQYFGPGTRLTVT.

The chain employs TRBV5-1 and TRBJ2-5; no definite D call. V dropped 0 bases and J dropped 14 bases, with 17 bases sitting between them. This CDR3 has 13 residues. Germline CDR1 reads SGHRS; CDR2 reads YFSETQ. CDR3 nucleotide sequence: TGCGCCAGCAGCTTGGCGGAGTGGAGCTCGTTATACTTC. Its protein product is CASSLAEWSSLYF. Looking up the rest from reference TRBV5-1 and TRBJ2-5 gives the full variable domain: KAGVTQTPRYLIKTRGQQVTLSCSPISGHRSVSWYQQTPGQGLQFLFEYFSETQRNKGNFPGRFSGRQFSNSRSEMNVSTLELGDSALYLCASSLAEWSSLYFGPGTRLLVL.

The rearrangement joins TRBV7-9 to TRBJ1-2, with D unclear. This CDR3 contains 12 residues. The germline V and J ends were trimmed by 8 bases and 1 base, with 8 bases remaining between them. The germline gives CDR1 SEHNR, CDR2 FQNEAQ (reference sequence). CDR3 region: CASLAGNYGYTF. The CDR3, as DNA: TGTGCCAGCCTAGCGGGTAACTATGGCTACACCTTC.

The chain has TRBV5-5 and TRBJ1-5; the D gene is possibly TRBD1 (5 bases). Trimming cost V 0 bases and J 6 bases, with 13 bases left between them. The CDR3 runs 15 residues. Germline CDR1 reads SGHKS; CDR2 reads YYEKEE (reference sequence). CDR3 protein: CASSLAVQGGQPQHF. CDR3 coding DNA: TGTGCCAGCAGCTTGGCCGTGCAGGGCGGTCAGCCCCAGCATTTT.

The chain has TRBV29-1 and TRBJ2-3; TRBD2 matches 7 bases. V shed 3 bases and J 2 bases; nucleotides not matched to a gene: 2. Germline loops: CDR1 SQVTM, CDR2 ANQGSEA. The length of the CDR3 is 13 residues. The CDR3 loop is CSVDGTTTDTQYF. DNA for the CDR3: TGCAGCGTTGATGGGACTACCACAGATACGCAGTATTTT.

The chain links TRBV9 to TRBJ1-4; perhaps TRBD1 as D (6 bases). The CDR3 is 15 residues long. The germline CDR1 and CDR2 sequences are SGDLS and YYNGEE. Trimming shortened V by 1 base and J by 4 bases, and 11 bases separated the two germline ends. CDR3 residues: CASSVRGAGNEKLFF. CDR3 coding DNA: TGTGCCAGCAGCGTACGGGGGGCAGGTAATGAAAAACTGTTTTTT.

This sequence joins TRBV2 and TRBJ2-7; 8 positions agree with TRBD1. J was trimmed by 3 bases and V by 5 bases; bases with no gene match: 6. The CDR3 runs 14 residues. Germline values: CDR1 SNHLY, CDR2 FYNNEI. For the CDR3, the DNA is TGTGCCAGCAGTAGGTCAGGGGGCTTCTACGAGCAGTACTTC. This encodes CASSRSGGFYEQYF.

The chain couples TRBV7-9 to TRBJ1-1, with 7 bases matching TRBD1. The germline CDR1 and CDR2 sequences are SEHNR and FQNEAQ (reference sequence). The CDR3 is made up of 14 amino acids. The trim removed 4 bases at V and 5 bases at J, leaving 7 bases unmatched. For the CDR3, the DNA is TGTGCCAGCAGCTCCGACAGGGACGGGACTGAAGCTTTCTTT. Translated, it gives CASSSDRDGTEAFF.

The chain employs TRBV5-1 and TRBJ2-5; 8 bases match TRBD1. This CDR3 comprises 14 residues. The V segment lost 7 bases and the J segment 4 bases; nucleotides outside the gene matches: 9. CDR1 is SGHRS, CDR2 YFSETQ, per germline. The CDR3 loop reads CASGLGQGLETQYF. CDR3 DNA: TGCGCCAGCGGCCTTGGACAGGGATTAGAGACCCAGTACTTC.

This sequence joins TRBV19 and TRBJ2-7; D is perhaps TRBD2 (6 bases). Germline values: CDR1 LNHDA, CDR2 SQIVND (reference sequence). Trimming cost V 5 bases and J 0 bases, with 8 bases left between them. The CDR3 runs 13 residues. The CDR3 DNA is TGTGCCAGTAGTTGGGAGGCCTCCTACGAGCAGTACTTC. Translated, it gives CASSWEASYEQYF. Looking up the rest from reference TRBV19 and TRBJ2-7 gives the full variable domain: DGGITQSPKYLFRKEGQNVTLSCEQNLNHDAMYWYRQDPGQGLRLIYYSQIVNDFQKGDIAEGYSVSREKKESFPLTVTSAQKNPTAFYLCASSWEASYEQYFGPGTRLTVT.

The V and J genes are TRBV7-8 and TRBJ1-5, with D possibly TRBD1 on 6 matching bases. This CDR3 region has 15 residues. CDR1 and CDR2 (germline): SGHVS, FQNEAQ. Trimming cost V 6 bases and J 5 bases, with 17 bases left between them. The CDR3 DNA reads as TGTGCCAGCAGTCTCGGAGGAGGGGGGGATCAGCCCCAGCATTTT. Its protein is CASSLGGGGDQPQHF.

J is TRBJ1-5 and V is TRBV4-1; tentative D call: TRBD1 (5 bases). Trimming took 0 bases from V and 11 from J, leaving 17 bases between them. Germline assignment: CDR1 MGHRA and CDR2 YSYEKL. The CDR3 has 15 amino acids. As DNA, the CDR3 is TGCGCCAGCAGCCAAGAAGCGGGGGGAGGGTTGGCCCAGCATTTT. This codes for CASSQEAGGGLAQHF.

This sequence joins TRBV7-9 and TRBJ2-3, with 11 bases matching TRBD2. Trimming at V came to 1 base and at J to 5 bases, leaving 8 bases not matched to a gene. The germline CDR1 and CDR2 sequences are SEHNR and FQNEAQ (reference sequence). There are 17 residues in the CDR3. The CDR3 DNA follows: TGTGCCAGCAGCTTAGTGGTGGCGCTAGCGGGGGGAGATACGCAGTATTTT. Protein sequence: CASSLVVALAGGDTQYF.

This sequence joins TRBV6-2 or TRBV6-3 and TRBJ2-7; D is perhaps TRBD2 (5 bases). Trimming removed 5 bases at V and 2 bases at J, with 16 bases between. This CDR3 contains 15 residues. The germline V gene has CDR1 MNHEY and CDR2 SVGEGT. The CDR3 reads CASSPTRGLTYEQYF. The CDR3 nucleotides are TGTGCCAGCAGTCCAACCCGCGGGCTAACCTACGAGCAGTACTTC.